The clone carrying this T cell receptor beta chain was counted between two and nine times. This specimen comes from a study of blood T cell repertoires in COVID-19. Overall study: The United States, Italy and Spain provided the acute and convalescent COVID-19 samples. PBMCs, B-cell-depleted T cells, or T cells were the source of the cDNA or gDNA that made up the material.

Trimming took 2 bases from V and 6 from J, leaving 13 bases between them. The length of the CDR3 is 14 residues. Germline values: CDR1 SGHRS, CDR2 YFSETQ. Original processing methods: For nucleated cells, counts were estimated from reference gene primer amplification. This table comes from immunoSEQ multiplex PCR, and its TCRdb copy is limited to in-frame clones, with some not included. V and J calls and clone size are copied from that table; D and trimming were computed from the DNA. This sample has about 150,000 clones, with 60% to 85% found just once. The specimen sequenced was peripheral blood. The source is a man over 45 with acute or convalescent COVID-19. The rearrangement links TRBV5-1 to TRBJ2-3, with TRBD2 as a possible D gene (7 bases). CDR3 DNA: TGCGCCAGCAGCTTTGGGGGGGCACATGATACGCAGTATTTT. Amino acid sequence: CASSFGGAHDTQYF.